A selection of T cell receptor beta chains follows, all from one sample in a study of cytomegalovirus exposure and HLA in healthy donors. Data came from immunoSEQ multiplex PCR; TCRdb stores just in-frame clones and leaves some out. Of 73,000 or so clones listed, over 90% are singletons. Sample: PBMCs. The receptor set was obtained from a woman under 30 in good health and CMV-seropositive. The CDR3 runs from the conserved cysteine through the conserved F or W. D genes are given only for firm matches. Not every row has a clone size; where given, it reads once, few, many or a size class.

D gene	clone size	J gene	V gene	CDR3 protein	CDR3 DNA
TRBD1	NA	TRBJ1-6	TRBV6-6	CASSYFHRGGDSPLHF	TGTGCCAGCAGTTACTTTCACAGGGGCGGGGATTCACCCCTCCACTTT
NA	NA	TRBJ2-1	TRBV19	CASMLQVPNNEQFF	TGTGCCAGTATGTTACAGGTGCCGAACAATGAGCAGTTCTTC
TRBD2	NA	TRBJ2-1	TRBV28	CASSKKGLAGRDEQFF	TGTGCCAGCAGTAAAAAAGGACTAGCGGGACGGGATGAGCAGTTCTTC
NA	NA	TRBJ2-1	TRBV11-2	CASSPGLYNEQFF	TGTGCCAGCAGCCCCGGACTTTACAATGAGCAGTTCTTC
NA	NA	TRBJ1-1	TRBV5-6	CASSTPPVTEAFF	TGTGCCAGCAGCACTCCCCCGGTCACTGAAGCTTTCTTT
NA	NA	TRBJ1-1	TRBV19	CASTVGHRLNTEAFF	TGTGCCAGTACGGTGGGCCACCGACTGAACACTGAAGCTTTCTTT
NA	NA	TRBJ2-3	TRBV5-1	CASSLTGRTDTQYF	TGCGCCAGCAGCTTGACAGGGAGAACAGATACGCAGTATTTT
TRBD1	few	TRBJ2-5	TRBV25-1	CASSPPPSQGVQETQYF	TGTGCCAGCAGTCCCCCCCCGAGCCAGGGGGTCCAAGAGACCCAGTACTTC
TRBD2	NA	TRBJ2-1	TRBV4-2	CASSHLLAGGDNEQFF	TGTGCCAGCAGCCATTTACTAGCGGGGGGGGACAATGAGCAGTTCTTC
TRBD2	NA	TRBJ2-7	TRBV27	CASSWASGGLMGYEQYF	TGTGCCAGCAGTTGGGCTAGCGGGGGCCTCATGGGTTACGAGCAGTACTTC
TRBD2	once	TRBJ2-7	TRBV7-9	CASSQLRGRAHEQYF	TGTGCCAGCAGCCAGTTGCGCGGGAGGGCCCACGAGCAGTACTTC
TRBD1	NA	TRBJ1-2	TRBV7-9	CASSLEGQGYTF	TGTGCCAGCAGCTTGGAGGGACAGGGCTACACCTTC
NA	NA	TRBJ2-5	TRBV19	CASTLRGEGPKGETQYF	TGTGCCAGTACCCTGAGGGGGGAGGGCCCGAAGGGGGAGACCCAGTACTTC
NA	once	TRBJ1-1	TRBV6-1	CASSENRVDTEAFF	TGTGCCAGCAGTGAAAACAGGGTGGACACTGAAGCTTTCTTT
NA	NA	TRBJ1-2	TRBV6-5	CASSLQGDGHYGYTF	TGTGCCAGCAGTTTACAGGGAGATGGGCACTATGGCTACACCTTC
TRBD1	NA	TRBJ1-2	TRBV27	CASSTLTGFGYGYTF	TGTGCCAGCAGTACCCTGACAGGGTTCGGGTATGGCTACACCTTC
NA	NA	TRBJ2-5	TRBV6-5	CASGRGGYRETQYF	TGTGCCAGCGGAAGGGGGGGCTATCGAGAGACCCAGTACTTC
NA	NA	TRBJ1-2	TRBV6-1	CASGGIYGYTF	TGTGCCAGCGGGGGGATCTATGGCTACACCTTC
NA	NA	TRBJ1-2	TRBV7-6	CASSLSQGPNYGYTF	TGTGCCAGCAGCTTATCACAGGGACCCAACTATGGCTACACCTTC
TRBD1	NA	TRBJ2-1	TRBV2	CASSVDRGDYNEQFF	TGTGCCAGCAGCGTCGACAGGGGTGACTACAATGAGCAGTTCTTC
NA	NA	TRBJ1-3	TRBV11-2	CASSLGGPGNTIYF	TGTGCCAGCAGCTTAGGGGGGCCTGGAAACACCATATATTTT
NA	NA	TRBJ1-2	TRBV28	CAIPNGLGGHGYTF	TGTGCCATCCCCAACGGTCTCGGAGGACATGGCTACACCTTC
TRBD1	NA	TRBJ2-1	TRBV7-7	CASSPGQLNEQFF	TGTGCTAGCAGCCCGGGACAGTTGAATGAGCAGTTCTTC
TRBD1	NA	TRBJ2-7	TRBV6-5	CASSYTGVASEQYF	TGTGCCAGCAGTTACACAGGGGTTGCATCCGAGCAGTACTTC
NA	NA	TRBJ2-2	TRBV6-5	CASSYLAGELFF	TGTGCCAGCAGTTACTTAGCCGGGGAGCTGTTTTTT
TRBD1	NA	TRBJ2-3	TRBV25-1	CASSILGQGGTDTQYF	TGTGCCAGCAGTATCTTGGGACAGGGAGGCACAGATACGCAGTATTTT